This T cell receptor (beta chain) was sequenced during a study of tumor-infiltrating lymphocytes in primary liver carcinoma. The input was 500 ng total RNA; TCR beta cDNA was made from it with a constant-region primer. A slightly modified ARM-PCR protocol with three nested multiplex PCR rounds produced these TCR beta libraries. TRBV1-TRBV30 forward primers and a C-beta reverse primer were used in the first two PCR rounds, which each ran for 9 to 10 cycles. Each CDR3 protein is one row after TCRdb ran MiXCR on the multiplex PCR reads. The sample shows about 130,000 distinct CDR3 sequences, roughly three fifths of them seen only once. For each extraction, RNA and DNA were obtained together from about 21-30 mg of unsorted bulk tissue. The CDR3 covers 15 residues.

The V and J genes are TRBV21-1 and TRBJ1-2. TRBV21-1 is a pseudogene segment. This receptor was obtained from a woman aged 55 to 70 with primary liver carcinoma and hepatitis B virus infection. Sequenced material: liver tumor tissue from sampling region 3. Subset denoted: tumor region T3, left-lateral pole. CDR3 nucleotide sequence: TGTGCCAGCAGCAACTCCGTCCGAGACTGGTATGGCTACACCTTC. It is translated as CASSNSVRDWYGYTF.